This T cell receptor (beta chain) stems from a study of T-cell memory formation after mild COVID-19. Overall study findings and caveats: Clones contracting over day 15 to 85 were CD4/CD8 balanced, with later expanders leaning CD4+. Second-wave clones that peaked on day 37 lacked confirmed SARS-CoV-2 specificity.

The CDR3 is made up of 14 amino acids. Germline lookup yields CDR1 SGHVS and CDR2 FNYEAQ. Trimming cost V 1 base and J 6 bases, with 11 bases left between them. This clonotype was counted between two and nine times. What it binds is unknown. From 5'RACE with constant-segment primers came TCR alpha and TCR beta cDNA libraries that carried sample barcodes and UMIs. TCRdb processed the 5' RACE reads anew with MiXCR; each CDR3 protein has one entry. Among about 470,000 distinct CDR3 sequences listed, 15% to 20% were seen once. V and J are TRBV7-6 and TRBJ2-3; D call uncertain. The specimen sequenced was PBMCs or a T cell subset sorted from them (not recorded which). This TCR derives from an adult woman who had mild COVID-19 (a few samples of this study predate the infection). Cell type and time point are not known. CDR3 DNA sequence: TGTGCCAGCAGCTTAGGGCTCCCCCCCGATACGCAGTATTTT. It codes for CASSLGLPPDTQYF. Based on the CDR3 plus reference TRBV7-6 and TRBJ2-3, the full variable domain is GAGVSQSPRYKVTKRGQDVALRCDPISGHVSLYWYRQALGQGPEFLTYFNYEAQQDKSGLPNDRFSAERPEGSISTLTIQRTEQRDSAMYRCASSLGLPPDTQYFGPGTRLTVL.